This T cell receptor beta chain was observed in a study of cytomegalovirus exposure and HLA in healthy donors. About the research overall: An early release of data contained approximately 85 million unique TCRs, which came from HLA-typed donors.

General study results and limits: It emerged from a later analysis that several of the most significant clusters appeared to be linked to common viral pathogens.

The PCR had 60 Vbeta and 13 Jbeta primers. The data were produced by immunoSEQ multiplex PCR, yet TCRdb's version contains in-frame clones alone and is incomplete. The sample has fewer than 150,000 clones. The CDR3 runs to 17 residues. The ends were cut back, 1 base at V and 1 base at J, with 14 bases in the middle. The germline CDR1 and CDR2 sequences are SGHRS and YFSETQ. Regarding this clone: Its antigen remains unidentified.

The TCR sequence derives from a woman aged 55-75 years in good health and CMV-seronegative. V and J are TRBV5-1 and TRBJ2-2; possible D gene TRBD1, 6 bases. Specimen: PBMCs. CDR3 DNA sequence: TGCGCCAGCAGCTTGACACTAAGGGGACAGAACACCGGGGAGCTGTTTTTT. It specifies CASSLTLRGQNTGELFF.